This note documents a single TCR beta chain sequence. Its specificity is not known. Healthy donors had no documented immune events, such as infections, while sampled. V gave up 0 bases and J gave up 2 bases; unmatched junction bases: 5. This CDR3 has 15 residues. The germline V gene has CDR1 SGHRS and CDR2 YFSETQ. This entry comes from a study of identifying expanded T cells in peripheral blood. Study observations and caveats: Clone count variance between approximately two-week samples rose with total template count. Over about two and four weeks, about 15 and 19 clones changed, versus approximately 1.1 between replicates.

Data came from immunoSEQ multiplex PCR; TCRdb stores just in-frame clones and leaves some out. The repertoire holds roughly 90,000 clones, with approximately 85% as singletons. Sequenced material: blood. This rearrangement joins TRBV5-1 to TRBJ2-7; 7 bases match TRBD1. The TCR originated in a person between 18 and 75 years old in good health. Here the CDR3 DNA reads TGCGCCAGCAGCTTGGCGGCAGGGGGTACCTACGAGCAGTACTTC. Translation gives CASSLAAGGTYEQYF.